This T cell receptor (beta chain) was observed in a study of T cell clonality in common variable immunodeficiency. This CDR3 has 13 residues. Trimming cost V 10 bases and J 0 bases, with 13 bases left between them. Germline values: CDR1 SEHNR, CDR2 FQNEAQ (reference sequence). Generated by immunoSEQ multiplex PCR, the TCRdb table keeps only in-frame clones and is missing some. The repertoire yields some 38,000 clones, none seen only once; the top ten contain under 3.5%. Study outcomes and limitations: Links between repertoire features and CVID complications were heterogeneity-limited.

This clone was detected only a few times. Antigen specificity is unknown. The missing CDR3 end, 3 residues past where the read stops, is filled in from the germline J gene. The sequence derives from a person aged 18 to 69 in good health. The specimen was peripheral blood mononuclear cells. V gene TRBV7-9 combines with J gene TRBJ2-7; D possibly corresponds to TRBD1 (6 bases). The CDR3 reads CAIDVRGSYEQYF. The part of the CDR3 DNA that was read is TGTGCCATCGACGTCAGGGGCTCCTACGAG.